This T cell receptor (beta chain) was observed in a study of blood T cells in healthy people across ages. Germline V gives CDR1 SGHRS, CDR2 YFSETQ. This CDR3 has 11 residues. V shed 0 bases and J shed 6 bases, with 4 bases lying between them. The study, taken as a whole, reports: Naive T cell percentage strongly correlated with TCR beta diversity. Fewer expanded clones and more diversity marked long-lived versus aged donors. Age advanced and TCR beta diversity per million T cells fell, roughly linearly.

Using a J-beta primer mix together with a sample-barcoded 5' primer, a second PCR was run for roughly 6 to 12 cycles. A template-switch adaptor containing 12 random nucleotides labeled each cDNA molecule. TCRdb reprocessed the 5' RACE reads via MiXCR and lists one record per CDR3 protein. The profile shows 800,000 to 1,000,000 distinct CDR3 sequences, around 48% of them singletons. This clonotype has at least ten counts. Its antigen is not known. The TCR sequence derives from a man younger than 45 in good health. The V gene is TRBV5-1, the J gene TRBJ2-7; no firm D call. The sample was blood. In nucleotides, the CDR3 is TGCGCCAGCAGCTTGGATGCCGAGCAGTACTTC. It translates to CASSLDAEQYF.